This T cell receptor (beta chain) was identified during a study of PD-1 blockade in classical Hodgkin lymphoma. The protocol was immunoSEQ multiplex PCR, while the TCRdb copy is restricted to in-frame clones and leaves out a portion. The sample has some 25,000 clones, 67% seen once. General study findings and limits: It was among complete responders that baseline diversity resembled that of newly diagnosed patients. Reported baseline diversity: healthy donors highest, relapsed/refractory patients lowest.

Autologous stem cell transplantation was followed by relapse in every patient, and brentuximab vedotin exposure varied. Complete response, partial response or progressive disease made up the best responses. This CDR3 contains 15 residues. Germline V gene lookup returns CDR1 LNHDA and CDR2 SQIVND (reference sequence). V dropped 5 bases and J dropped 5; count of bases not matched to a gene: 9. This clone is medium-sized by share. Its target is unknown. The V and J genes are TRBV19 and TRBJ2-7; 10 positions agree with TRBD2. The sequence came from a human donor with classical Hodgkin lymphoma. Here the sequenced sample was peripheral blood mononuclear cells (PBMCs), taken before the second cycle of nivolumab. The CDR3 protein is CASSVSSGSLNEQYF. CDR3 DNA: TGTGCCAGTAGTGTCTCTAGCGGGAGTTTGAACGAGCAGTACTTC.